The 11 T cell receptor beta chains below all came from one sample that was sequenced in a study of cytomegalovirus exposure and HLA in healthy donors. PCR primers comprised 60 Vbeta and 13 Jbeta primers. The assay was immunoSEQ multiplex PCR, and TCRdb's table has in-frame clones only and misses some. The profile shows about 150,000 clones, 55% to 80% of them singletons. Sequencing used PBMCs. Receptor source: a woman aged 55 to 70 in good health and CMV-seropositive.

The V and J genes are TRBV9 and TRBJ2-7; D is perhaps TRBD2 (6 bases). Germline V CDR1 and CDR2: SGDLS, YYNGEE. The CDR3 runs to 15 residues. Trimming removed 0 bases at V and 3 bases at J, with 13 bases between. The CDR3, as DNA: TGTGCCAGCAGCGTAGGCGGGACTTCTTTCTACGAGCAGTACTTC. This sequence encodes CASSVGGTSFYEQYF.

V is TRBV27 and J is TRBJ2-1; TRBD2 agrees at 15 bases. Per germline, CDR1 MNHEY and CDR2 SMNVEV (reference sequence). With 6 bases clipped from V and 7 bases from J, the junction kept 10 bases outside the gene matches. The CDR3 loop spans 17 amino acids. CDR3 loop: CASSLGLAGGIRNEQFF. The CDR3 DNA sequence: TGTGCCAGCAGCCTGGGACTAGCGGGAGGAATAAGGAATGAGCAGTTCTTC.

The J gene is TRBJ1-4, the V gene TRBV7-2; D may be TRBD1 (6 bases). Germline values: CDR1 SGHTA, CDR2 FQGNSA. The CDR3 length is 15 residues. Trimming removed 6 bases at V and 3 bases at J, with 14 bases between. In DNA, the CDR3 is TGTGCCAGCAGACCTCAGGGGTCGGCTAATGAAAAACTGTTTTTT. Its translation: CASRPQGSANEKLFF.

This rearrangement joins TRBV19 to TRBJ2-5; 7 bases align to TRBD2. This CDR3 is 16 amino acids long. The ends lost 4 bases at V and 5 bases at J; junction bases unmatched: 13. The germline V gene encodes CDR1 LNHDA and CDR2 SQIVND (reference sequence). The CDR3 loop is CASSRTGLVEGETQYF. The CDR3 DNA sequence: TGTGCCAGTAGTAGAACTGGACTAGTAGAGGGGGAGACCCAGTACTTC.

CDR3 in amino acids: CASTRRAPDGYNEQFF. CDR3 in DNA: TGTGCCAGTACCCGGCGGGCGCCAGACGGCTACAATGAGCAGTTCTTC. The chain employs TRBV7-9 and TRBJ2-1; possibly TRBD2 for D (5 bases). The CDR3 is made up of 16 amino acids. Germline CDR1 is SEHNR and CDR2 is FQNEAQ (reference sequence). Trimming took 9 bases from V and 3 from J, leaving 21 bases between them.

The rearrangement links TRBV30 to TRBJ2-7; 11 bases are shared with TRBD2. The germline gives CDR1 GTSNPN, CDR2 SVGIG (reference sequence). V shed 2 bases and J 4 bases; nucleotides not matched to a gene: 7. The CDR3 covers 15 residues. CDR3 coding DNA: TGTGCCTGGAGTCCACTAGCGGGAGCCCATTACGAGCAGTACTTC. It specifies CAWSPLAGAHYEQYF.

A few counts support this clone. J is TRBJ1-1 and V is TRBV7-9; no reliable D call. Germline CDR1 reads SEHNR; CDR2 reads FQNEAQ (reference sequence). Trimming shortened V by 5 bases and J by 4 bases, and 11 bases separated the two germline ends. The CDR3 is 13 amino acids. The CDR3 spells CASSPTGGTEAFF. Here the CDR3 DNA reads TGTGCCAGCAGCCCCACTGGAGGCACTGAAGCTTTCTTT.

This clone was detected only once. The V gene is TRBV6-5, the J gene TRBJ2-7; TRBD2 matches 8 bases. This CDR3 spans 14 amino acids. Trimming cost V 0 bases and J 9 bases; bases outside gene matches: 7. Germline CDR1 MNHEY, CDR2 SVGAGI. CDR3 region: CASSYSSGAYAQYF. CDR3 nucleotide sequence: TGTGCCAGCAGTTACTCTAGCGGGGCCTATGCGCAGTACTTC.

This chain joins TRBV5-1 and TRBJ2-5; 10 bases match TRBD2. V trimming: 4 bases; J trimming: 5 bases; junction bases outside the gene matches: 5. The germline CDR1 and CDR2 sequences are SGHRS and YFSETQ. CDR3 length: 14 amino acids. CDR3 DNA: TGCGCCAGCAGCGCTAGCGGGAGATGGGAGACCCAGTACTTC. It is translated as CASSASGRWETQYF.

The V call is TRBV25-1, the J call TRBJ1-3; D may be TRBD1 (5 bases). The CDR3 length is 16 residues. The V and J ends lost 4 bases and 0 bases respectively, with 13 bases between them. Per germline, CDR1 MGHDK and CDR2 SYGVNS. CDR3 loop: CASSVLGQSSGNTIYF. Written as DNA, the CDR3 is TGTGCCAGCAGTGTGCTGGGGCAGAGCTCTGGAAACACCATATATTTT.

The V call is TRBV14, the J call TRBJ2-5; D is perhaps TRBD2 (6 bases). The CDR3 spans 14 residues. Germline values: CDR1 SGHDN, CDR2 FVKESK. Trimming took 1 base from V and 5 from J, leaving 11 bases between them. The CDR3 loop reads CASSQVSRGETQYF. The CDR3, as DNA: TGTGCCAGCAGCCAAGTATCCCGGGGGGAGACCCAGTACTTC.